Listed below are T cell receptor beta chains from one sample, sequenced in a study of early T cells in non-severe SARS-CoV-2 infection. TCRdb re-called the 5' RACE reads through MiXCR, storing one row per CDR3 protein. Of about 76,000 distinct CDR3 sequences in the sample, about 11% were seen once. The specimen was whole blood. The receptors come from an adult who was a healthcare worker with PCR-confirmed SARS-CoV-2 infection or an uninfected control (not recorded which). Each CDR3 is given with its conserved first and last residue. The D gene is left open where the match is weak. Size is omitted from some rows. Given values are once, few, many or a class for expanded clones.

J,D,size,V,CDR3,DNA
TRBJ2-5,TRBD2,many,TRBV18,CASSPGLGETQYF,TGTGCCAGCTCACCCGGACTAGGGGAGACCCAGTACTTC
TRBJ2-6,TRBD1,many,TRBV27,CASGTGTASGANVLTF,TGTGCCAGCGGGACAGGGACAGCCTCTGGGGCCAACGTCCTGACTTTC
TRBJ2-7,NA,medium-sized,TRBV5-1,CASSLDRVYSEQYF,TGCGCCAGCAGCTTGGACAGGGTGTATAGCGAGCAGTACTTC
TRBJ2-2,NA,NA,TRBV7-8,CASSFNKPNTGELFF,TGTGCCAGCAGCTTCAACAAACCCAACACCGGGGAGCTGTTTTTT
TRBJ1-6,TRBD1,few,TRBV6-5,CASSYSRGQNSPLHF,TGTGCCAGCAGTTACTCAAGGGGGCAAAATTCACCCCTCCACTTT
TRBJ1-4,NA,NA,TRBV5-1,CASGSSQGSEKLFF,TGCGCCAGCGGTTCGAGCCAGGGGAGTGAAAAACTGTTTTTT
TRBJ2-7,NA,NA,TRBV19,CASSMQVGPYEQYF,TGTGCCAGTAGTATGCAGGTGGGGCCCTACGAGCAGTACTTC
TRBJ2-7,NA,NA,TRBV7-9,CASSLFKPYEQYF,TGTGCCAGCAGCTTGTTCAAGCCCTACGAGCAGTACTTC
TRBJ1-2,NA,many,TRBV7-3,CASSLTGDYGYTF,TGTGCCAGCAGCCTGACAGGCGACTATGGCTACACCTTC
TRBJ1-1,TRBD1,NA,TRBV29-1,CSPDRDRGQTEAFF,TGCAGCCCGGACCGGGACAGGGGGCAAACTGAAGCTTTCTTT
TRBJ2-7,TRBD1,NA,TRBV6-6,CASSSDRKGEQYF,TGTGCCAGCAGCTCGGACAGGAAGGGTGAGCAGTACTTC
TRBJ2-5,NA,many,TRBV11-3,CASSLGGRGQETQYF,TGTGCCAGCAGCTTAGGGGGACGGGGCCAAGAGACCCAGTACTTC
TRBJ2-7,NA,once,TRBV20-1,CSPRGPGGEQYF,TGCAGTCCCAGGGGGCCGGGGGGCGAGCAGTACTTC
TRBJ1-2,TRBD1,NA,TRBV20-1,CRQGGGDFGYTF,TGCAGGCAGGGGGGAGGGGACTTTGGCTACACCTTC
TRBJ1-1,NA,few,TRBV2,CASSVHRSGTEAFF,TGTGCCAGCAGTGTACACCGGAGCGGGACTGAAGCTTTCTTT
TRBJ1-6,TRBD1,many,TRBV15,CATSSPSRQGYNSPLHF,TGTGCCACCAGCAGCCCTTCTAGACAGGGATATAATTCACCCCTCCACTTT
TRBJ2-2,TRBD2,NA,TRBV5-1,CASSYRTSGGDRELFF,TGCGCCAGCAGCTACCGGACTAGCGGGGGTGACCGGGAGCTGTTTTTT
TRBJ2-7,NA,NA,TRBV28,CASSPPWGEQYF,TGTGCCAGCAGCCCCCCTTGGGGTGAGCAGTACTTC
TRBJ1-5,NA,NA,TRBV25-1,CASSGGGALNQPQHF,TGTGCCAGCAGTGGGGGTGGGGCCCTCAATCAGCCCCAGCATTTT
TRBJ2-1,NA,few,TRBV11-2,CASSPTGPLGNEQFF,TGTGCCAGCAGCCCTACAGGACCCCTAGGCAATGAGCAGTTCTTC
TRBJ1-1,NA,NA,TRBV4-1,CASSQGIYKTDNTEAFF,TGCGCCAGCAGCCAAGGCATTTATAAGACAGATAACACTGAAGCTTTCTTT
TRBJ2-7,TRBD2,few,TRBV20-1,CSARGTGTSPYEQYF,TGCAGTGCTAGAGGGACCGGGACTAGCCCCTACGAGCAGTACTTC
TRBJ2-2,NA,many,TRBV9,CASSVVGLAGELFF,TGTGCCAGCAGCGTAGTAGGCTTGGCCGGGGAGCTGTTTTTT
TRBJ1-2,NA,few,TRBV18,CASSPPILDQGYGYTF,TGTGCCAGCTCACCACCTATCCTTGACCAGGGCTATGGCTACACCTTC
TRBJ2-2,NA,many,TRBV5-6,CASSPTGGSRELFF,TGTGCCAGCAGCCCAACTGGGGGATCAAGGGAGCTGTTTTTT
TRBJ1-1,NA,NA,TRBV14,CASSPTPTTEAFF,TGTGCCAGCAGCCCGACACCTACCACTGAAGCTTTCTTT
TRBJ1-2,NA,few,TRBV7-9,CASSLEANNYGYTF,TGTGCCAGCAGCTTAGAAGCCAATAACTATGGCTACACCTTC
TRBJ2-5,NA,NA,TRBV12-2,CASQSRGARFQETQYF,TGTGCAAGTCAATCCCGGGGAGCTAGGTTCCAAGAGACCCAGTACTTC
TRBJ2-5,NA,many,TRBV27,CASSASRHSRVETQYF,TGTGCCAGCAGTGCCTCCCGACACTCCAGGGTGGAGACCCAGTACTTC
TRBJ2-6,TRBD2,many,TRBV29-1,CSVVVAGGPGANVLTF,TGCAGCGTTGTAGTAGCGGGGGGGCCTGGGGCCAACGTCCTGACTTTC
TRBJ1-1,NA,NA,TRBV4-1,CASSHGRWVNTEAFF,TGCGCCAGCAGCCACGGGAGGTGGGTAAACACTGAAGCTTTCTTT
TRBJ2-7,NA,NA,TRBV10-3,CAISESGDLPGYF,TGTGCCATCAGTGAGTCTGGGGACCTCCCTGGGTACTTC
TRBJ1-1,NA,many,TRBV9,CASSVGMGKGTEAFF,TGTGCCAGCAGCGTGGGAATGGGGAAGGGGACTGAAGCTTTCTTT
TRBJ2-5,TRBD1,NA,TRBV6-1,CASRTGFQETQYF,TGTGCCAGCAGGACAGGGTTTCAAGAGACCCAGTACTTC
TRBJ2-7,TRBD2,many,TRBV7-6,CASGSGGNEQYF,TGTGCCAGCGGTAGCGGGGGGAACGAGCAGTACTTC
TRBJ2-1,NA,many,TRBV12-3/TRBV12-4,CASSLEYEQFF,TGTGCCAGCAGTTTGGAGTATGAGCAGTTCTTC
TRBJ2-7,TRBD1,NA,TRBV11-2,CASSAGTGYYEQYF,TGTGCCAGCAGCGCCGGGACAGGGTACTACGAGCAGTACTTC